This TCR beta chain was identified in a study of blood T cell repertoires in COVID-19. Study-level information: Samples taken during acute and convalescent COVID-19 were collected in the United States, Italy and Spain.

The repertoire was sequenced with immunoSEQ multiplex PCR; TCRdb's copy has only in-frame clones and lacks some. The table lists 110,000 or so clones, 85% of them singletons. In germline, CDR1 is LNHDA, CDR2 SQIVND (reference sequence). The J segment lost 10 bases and the V segment lost 5 bases, leaving 15 bases of the junction unmatched. This CDR3 region has 17 residues. This TCR was sampled from a woman in her sixties or seventies with COVID-19, enrolled during active disease. This chain links TRBV19 with TRBJ1-6; TRBD1 matches 9 bases. What was sequenced was peripheral blood. The CDR3 sequence is CASSVTRGQGEGSPLHF. In DNA, the CDR3 is TGTGCCAGTAGTGTGACCCGGGGACAGGGAGAAGGATCACCCCTCCACTTT.